This T cell receptor (beta chain) was recovered during a study of type 1 regulatory T cells (dated by TCRdb to about 2021). At the level of the whole study: The study characterized an in vitro protocol that generated a Tr1-enriched, alloantigen-specific CD4 T cell product named T-allo10. T-allo10 was under clinical evaluation in patients with hematological malignancies receiving allogeneic hematopoietic stem cell transplantation. Overall study results and their limits: Tr1 cells showed a more restricted TCR repertoire than non-Tr1 cells, which the study interpreted as alloantigen-induced clonal expansion.

The instrument was an Illumina MiSeq. TCRdb took the public reads, trimmed them with fastp at Q25, ran MiXCR for clone calling and kept in-frame beta chains. Rows with one shared CDR3 protein collapse into an entry with the most common genes and DNA. The sample has tens of thousands of distinct CDR3 sequences on record, less than 25% of them singletons. The ten largest account for around 8.1% of the sample. Via the germline V gene, CDR1 is SGHDT and CDR2 YYEEEE. Taken from cysteine to phenylalanine, the CDR3 has 15 residues. CDR3 DNA only is kept here, 45 bases in frame from base 1. Deletion took 4 bases off V and 5 bases off J, with a span of 18 bases between the germline ends. A remark on this clonotype: The antigen this receptor binds is unknown. No base quality information exists; no much larger clone differs at one position.

The source material was cultured type 1 regulatory T (Tr1) cells, either the whole culture or a sorted fraction (not recorded which). In the paper's terms, the cell subset or site label means: type 1 regulatory T cells sorted from the T-allo10 product. The sequence is built from TRBV5-6 and TRBJ1-2; tentative D gene TRBD1, with 5 bases matching. This receptor was taken from a human donor in good health. The sequenced DNA is TGTGCCAGCAGCCTCTGGGGGAGAAAGAATTATGGCTACACCTTC. Its protein is CASSLWGRKNYGYTF.